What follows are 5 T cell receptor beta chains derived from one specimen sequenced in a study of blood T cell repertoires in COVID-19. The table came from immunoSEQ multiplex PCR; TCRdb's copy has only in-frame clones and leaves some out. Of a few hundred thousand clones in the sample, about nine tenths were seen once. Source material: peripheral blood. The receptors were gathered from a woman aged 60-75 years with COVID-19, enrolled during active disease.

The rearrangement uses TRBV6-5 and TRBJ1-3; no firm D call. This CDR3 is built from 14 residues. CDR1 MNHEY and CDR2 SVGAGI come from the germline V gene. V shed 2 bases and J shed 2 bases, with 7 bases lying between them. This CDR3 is CASSYAGAGNTIYF. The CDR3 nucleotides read TGTGCCAGCAGTTACGCAGGCGCTGGAAACACCATATATTTT.

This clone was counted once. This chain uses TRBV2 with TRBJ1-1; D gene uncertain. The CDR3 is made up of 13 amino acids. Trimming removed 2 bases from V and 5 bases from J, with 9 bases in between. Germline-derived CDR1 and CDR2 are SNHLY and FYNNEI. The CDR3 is CASSESRVTEAFF. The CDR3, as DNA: TGTGCCAGCAGTGAATCTAGAGTGACTGAAGCTTTCTTT.

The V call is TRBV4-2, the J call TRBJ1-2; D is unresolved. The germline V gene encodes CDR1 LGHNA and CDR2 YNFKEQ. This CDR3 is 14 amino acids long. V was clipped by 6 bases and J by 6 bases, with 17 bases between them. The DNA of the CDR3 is TGTGCCAGCAGACATATCCGGGGTGTGGATGGCTACACCTTC. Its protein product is CASRHIRGVDGYTF.

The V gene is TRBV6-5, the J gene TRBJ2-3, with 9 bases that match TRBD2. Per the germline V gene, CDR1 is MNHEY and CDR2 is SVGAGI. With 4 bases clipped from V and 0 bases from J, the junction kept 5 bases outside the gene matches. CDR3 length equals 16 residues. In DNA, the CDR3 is TGTGCCAGCAGTTTACGAGCGGGGGGCAGCACAGATACGCAGTATTTT. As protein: CASSLRAGGSTDTQYF.

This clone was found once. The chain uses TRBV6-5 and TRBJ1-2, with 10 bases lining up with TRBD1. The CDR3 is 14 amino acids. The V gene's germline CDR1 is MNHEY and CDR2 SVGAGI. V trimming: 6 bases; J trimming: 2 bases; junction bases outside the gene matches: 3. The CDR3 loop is CASREDRGNYGYTF. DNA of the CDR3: TGTGCCAGCAGGGAGGACAGGGGGAACTATGGCTACACCTTC.